Listed below are T cell receptor beta chains from one sample, sequenced in a study of blood T cell repertoires in COVID-19. Measured with immunoSEQ multiplex PCR; TCRdb has only the in-frame clones, and not every one. The sample contains about 51,000 clones, approximately 90% of which appear only once. Sample: peripheral blood. The receptors originated from a man aged 45-60 years with acute or convalescent COVID-19. The CDR3 runs from the conserved cysteine through the conserved F or W. Fields, in order: D gene, V gene, clone size, J gene, CDR3 DNA, CDR3 protein. The D gene is left open where the match is weak. For some rows the clone size is stated as once, few or many, or as a class when expanded; others skip it.

TRBD1,TRBV18,-,TRBJ2-5,TGTGCCAGCTCGCCAAACAGGGGTGGTGGCCAAGAGACCCAGTACTTC,CASSPNRGGGQETQYF
TRBD1,TRBV5-1,medium-sized,TRBJ2-5,TGCGCCAGCAGCGGCACAGGGGGACGGGTGACCCAGTACTTC,CASSGTGGRVTQYF
-,TRBV3-1/TRBV3-2,-,TRBJ2-3,TGTGCCAGCAGCCAGGAAGCGGAGACTAGGGTAAGAGATACGCAGTATTTT,CASSQEAETRVRDTQYF
-,TRBV3-1/TRBV3-2,-,TRBJ1-1,TGTGCCAGCAGCCAAGGTTTAACGGGTTTCACTGAAGCTTTCTTT,CASSQGLTGFTEAFF
-,TRBV3-1/TRBV3-2,few,TRBJ2-7,TGTGCCAGCAGCCAGAGGGGGGAGCAGTACTTC,CASSQRGEQYF
-,TRBV9,-,TRBJ2-2,TGTGCCAGCAGCGTAGCAGTCGCGAACACCGGGGAGCTGTTTTTT,CASSVAVANTGELFF
-,TRBV6-1,-,TRBJ1-1,TGTGCCAGCAGTGAATATCGCACAGGGCGAATGAACACTGAAGCTTTCTTT,CASSEYRTGRMNTEAFF
-,TRBV11-2,-,TRBJ1-1,TGTGCCAGCAGCCTCACCCTGACAGGGAACACTGAAGCTTTCTTT,CASSLTLTGNTEAFF
TRBD1,TRBV6-1,-,TRBJ1-4,TGTGCCACCATGGGAAGGGGACAGGGAAATGAAAAACTGTTTTTT,CATMGRGQGNEKLFF
TRBD1,TRBV6-5,once,TRBJ1-2,TGTGCCAGCAGGGGGACAGGCTATGGCTACACCTTC,CASRGTGYGYTF
TRBD2,TRBV7-9,-,TRBJ2-1,TGTGCCAGCAGCCCCCGGGGGGGGCCGAATGAGCAGTTCTTC,CASSPRGGPNEQFF
TRBD1,TRBV2,-,TRBJ1-2,TGTGCCAGCAGTGAACAAGGGGGCGCGGGAGGCTACACCTTC,CASSEQGGAGGYTF
-,TRBV2,-,TRBJ1-2,TGTGCCAGCATGCCGGGAAACCACCTCTATGGCTACACCTTC,CASMPGNHLYGYTF
TRBD2,TRBV7-3,-,TRBJ2-3,TGTGCCAGCAGCTTAGGGACTAGCCCCACAGATACGCAGTATTTT,CASSLGTSPTDTQYF
TRBD1,TRBV5-4,-,TRBJ2-7,TGTGCCAGCAGCTCCACGGGACAGGGGTTTTACGAGCAGTACTTC,CASSSTGQGFYEQYF
-,TRBV5-1,-,TRBJ1-1,TGCGCCAGCAGCTTGGCTGTCAACAGGAGAATGAACACTGAAGCTTTCTTT,CASSLAVNRRMNTEAFF
-,TRBV7-2,once,TRBJ2-5,TGTGCCAGCAGCTTTATGGCGGGCCAGTTTATGGAGACCCAGTACTTC,CASSFMAGQFMETQYF
-,TRBV19,-,TRBJ2-3,TGTGCCAGTAGTATGGGCAGGGCCCTCACAGATACGCAGTATTTT,CASSMGRALTDTQYF
-,TRBV13,once,TRBJ1-1,TGTGCCAGCAGCCCGATCGGGGTTGAAGCTTTCTTT,CASSPIGVEAFF
-,TRBV19,few,TRBJ1-3,TGTGCCAGTAGTATGCACGGGGGGTCTGGAAACACCATATATTTT,CASSMHGGSGNTIYF
TRBD2,TRBV24-1,-,TRBJ2-3,TGTGCCACCAGTGATGCTAGCGGCTACACAGATACGCAGTATTTT,CATSDASGYTDTQYF
-,TRBV5-6,-,TRBJ1-1,TGTGCCAGCAGCTTGGCCGCAGGGGCGAACACTGAAGCTTTCTTT,CASSLAAGANTEAFF
TRBD2,TRBV7-6,few,TRBJ2-3,TGTGCCAGCAGCTCTCTGGGAGCGGGGGGCACAGATACGCAGTATTTT,CASSSLGAGGTDTQYF
TRBD2,TRBV10-2,-,TRBJ2-1,TGCGCCACCACCAGGAGACTAGCGGGAGGAAATGAGCAGTTCTTC,CATTRRLAGGNEQFF
TRBD1,TRBV19,-,TRBJ2-2,TGTGCCAGTACCAGAAGGACAGGGGGCGCGGCCGGGGAGCTGTTTTTT,CASTRRTGGAAGELFF
-,TRBV21-1,few,TRBJ1-3,TGTGCCAGCAGCATTGGTACTTCTGGAAACACCATATATTTT,CASSIGTSGNTIYF
-,TRBV7-2,-,TRBJ2-7,TGTGCCAGCAGCTTAAGTCGGGACATCTACGAGCAGTACTTC,CASSLSRDIYEQYF
TRBD2,TRBV9,-,TRBJ2-7,TGTGCCAGCAGCGTAGAGCGGGGGTTAGGAGAGCAGTACTTC,CASSVERGLGEQYF
TRBD2,TRBV11-2,-,TRBJ2-3,TGTGCCAGCAGCTCCCCATGGACTAGCGGTAGGACAGATACGCAGTATTTT,CASSSPWTSGRTDTQYF
TRBD1,TRBV24-1,-,TRBJ2-1,TGTGCCACCAGTGATTTGGGGACAGGGATTATGAATGAGCAGTTCTTC,CATSDLGTGIMNEQFF
-,TRBV5-6,once,TRBJ1-2,TGTGCCAGCAGCTTGTCAGGGGTCTACTATGGCTACACCTTC,CASSLSGVYYGYTF
-,TRBV7-3,once,TRBJ2-2,TGTGCCAGCAGCTTAATGGGGCGAGGAAGGACCGGGGAGCTGTTTTTT,CASSLMGRGRTGELFF
-,TRBV5-1,-,TRBJ2-2,TGCGCCAGCAGCTTGGCCAAGAACACCGGGGAGCTGTTTTTT,CASSLAKNTGELFF
-,TRBV10-2,once,TRBJ2-2,TGCGCCAGCAGTAATACGCCTAGCGCGAACACCGGGGAGCTGTTTTTT,CASSNTPSANTGELFF
-,TRBV21-1,-,TRBJ2-6,TGTGCCAGCAGCCTCGGACAGCTCTCTGGGGCCAACGTCCTGACTTTC,CASSLGQLSGANVLTF
-,TRBV29-1,-,TRBJ2-7,TGCAGCGTGACAGGCCAGTCCTACGAGCAGTACTTC,CSVTGQSYEQYF
-,TRBV6-2/TRBV6-3,-,TRBJ1-5,TGTGCCAGCAGTTACGCGGGCGGCGGGAGTCAGCCCCAGCATTTT,CASSYAGGGSQPQHF
TRBD2,TRBV11-3,-,TRBJ2-2,TGTGCCAGCAGCTCCGCCGGGACTAGCGGGGGAGCCGGGGAGCTGTTTTTT,CASSSAGTSGGAGELFF
TRBD1,TRBV19,once,TRBJ1-1,TGTGCCAGTAGGAGGGACAGGGAGAGCGATGAAGCTTTCTTT,CASRRDRESDEAFF
-,TRBV9,-,TRBJ2-3,TGTGCCAGCACCCCCCCTTCGACGGAGGATACGCAGTATTTT,CASTPPSTEDTQYF
-,TRBV24-1,-,TRBJ2-1,TGTGCCACCAGTGATGGGGCCTTGGGTGAGCAGTTCTTC,CATSDGALGEQFF
TRBD1,TRBV29-1,few,TRBJ1-1,TGCAGCGGGACGACAGGGGCGACTGAAGCTTTCTTT,CSGTTGATEAFF
-,TRBV28,-,TRBJ2-7,TGTGCCAGCAGTATTGACAGAAGACGGGAGCAGTACTTC,CASSIDRRREQYF
TRBD2,TRBV29-1,-,TRBJ2-1,TGCAGCGTTGAAGGGGGGGTAGGTCGGACTAGCAATGAGCAGTTCTTC,CSVEGGVGRTSNEQFF
-,TRBV19,-,TRBJ1-4,TGTGCCAGTAGTACAACTAGCGGGGGAGGTGAAAAACTGTTTTTT,CASSTTSGGGEKLFF
TRBD1,TRBV11-2,-,TRBJ1-2,TGTGCCAGCAGCTTGGACAGGGCCTATGGCTACACCTTC,CASSLDRAYGYTF
TRBD2,TRBV7-8,-,TRBJ2-3,TGTGCCAGCAGCTTAGAACTAGCGGGGGGCCGGATTCTTGGGCCGACAGATACGCAGTATTTT,CASSLELAGGRILGPTDTQYF
TRBD1,TRBV19,-,TRBJ1-6,TGTGCCAGTAGCCTGGACAGGGATAATTCACCCCTCCACTTT,CASSLDRDNSPLHF
-,TRBV29-1,-,TRBJ2-7,TGCAGCGTTGAAGACCCCGGGAACGAGCAGTACTTC,CSVEDPGNEQYF
-,TRBV27,-,TRBJ1-4,TGTGCCAGCAGTTTAATTATCTTCCCTCGACTAACTAATGAAAAACTGTTTTTT,CASSLIIFPRLTNEKLFF
-,TRBV10-3,-,TRBJ2-5,TGTGCCATCCTACTAGGGGGTGATCAAGAGACCCAGTACTTC,CAILLGGDQETQYF
-,TRBV6-1,few,TRBJ1-5,TGTGCCAGCAGTGACAGGGATGGGGGCAATCAGCCCCAGCATTTT,CASSDRDGGNQPQHF